The entry below gives a single T cell receptor beta chain sequence along with its context. What it binds is not known. The input was approximately 500 ng total RNA; TCR beta cDNA was made from it with a constant-region primer. Libraries covering TCR beta were generated through three nested multiplex PCR rounds (using a slightly modified ARM-PCR). Investigators reported that the first two PCR rounds, at 10 to 11 cycles each, used TRBV1-TRBV30 forward primers with a C-beta reverse primer. In TCRdb, the multiplex PCR reads were re-called with MiXCR into one record per CDR3 protein. The profile covers 20,000 to 25,000 distinct CDR3 sequences, with around 84% appearing a single time and approximately 40% taken by the ten largest. Both RNA and DNA were isolated together from around 18-30 mg of bulk tissue that had not been sorted. These data come from a study of tumor-infiltrating lymphocytes in primary liver carcinoma. Study summary: Patients, male and female, were 30 to 69 years old. Study-wide points: Researchers report that only about 8-24% of top clones turned up in all five tumor regions.

The CDR3 spans 15 residues. Trimming took off 9 bases at V and 9 bases at J, with 24 bases between the two ends. The sequencing sample was made of liver tumor tissue from sampling region 2. This sample's subset: tumor region T2, inferior pole. This receptor was obtained from a woman aged 25 to 45 with primary liver carcinoma and hepatitis B virus infection. The chain carries TRBV12-3 or TRBV12-4 and TRBJ2-1; perhaps TRBD2 as D (6 bases). The CDR3 sequence is CARSLSVTSGLEQFF. The CDR3 DNA follows: TGTGCCAGAAGCCTGTCCGTGACTAGTGGACTTGAGCAGTTCTTC.